This TCR beta chain comes out of a study of tumor-infiltrating lymphocytes in primary liver carcinoma. TCR beta cDNA was made from approximately 500 ng total RNA with a constant-region primer. The TCR beta library was amplified through three nested multiplex PCR rounds in a modified ARM-PCR procedure. Rounds one and two of PCR, each of approximately 11 cycles, were primed with TRBV1-TRBV30 forward primers and a C-beta reverse primer. TCRdb used MiXCR to reprocess the multiplex PCR reads, holding one entry per CDR3 protein. The sample lists 100,000 to 120,000 distinct CDR3 sequences, about four fifths occurring once. CDR1 is LGHNA, CDR2 YNFKEQ, per germline. The CDR3 has 16 amino acids. General study results and limits: Detection in all five tumor regions applied to only about 8-24% of top clones. For tumor-adjacent and tumor-blood pairs, overlap was less than that seen for tumor region pairs.

Only a few counts were recorded for this clonotype. What it binds is not known. Its ends do not fully match the called genes, so a read error is possible. Co-extraction yielded RNA and DNA from approximately 22-30 mg of unsorted bulk tissue. The specimen sequenced was liver tumor tissue from sampling region 3. Subset of the sample: tumor region T3, left-lateral pole. The source of this sequence is a man aged 40-49 years with primary liver carcinoma and hepatitis B virus infection. The chain uses TRBV4-2 and TRBJ2-1, with 9 nucleotides matching TRBD2. The DNA of the CDR3 is TGTACCAGCAGCCAACAGCGAGCGGGAGGTTACAATGAGCAGTTCTTC. Translation gives CTSSQQRAGGYNEQFF.